Sequencing of this T cell receptor (beta chain) was carried out in a study of cytotoxic CD8 clonotypes in ibrutinib-treated CLL. Some clones are missing from TCRdb's copy, which holds only in-frame ones; the method was immunoSEQ multiplex PCR. The sample includes around 300,000 clones, roughly 85% of them seen just once. The V gene's germline CDR1 is SQVTM and CDR2 ANQGSEA. V lost 4 bases and J lost 3; bases outside the gene matches: 9. The CDR3 is 15 residues long. Specimen: PBMCs, collected before ibrutinib treatment. The genes are TRBV29-1 and TRBJ2-5; 9 bases agree with TRBD1. This receptor was obtained from a human donor with chronic lymphocytic leukemia. Written as DNA, the CDR3 is TGCAGCGTTGCCCCCGGGACAGGGTATGAAGAGACCCAGTACTTC. It yields the protein CSVAPGTGYEETQYF.